Detailed here is one T cell receptor (beta chain). Its matching antigen is unknown. Germline assignment: CDR1 MNHEY and CDR2 SVGAGI. The CDR3 consists of 14 residues. The trim removed 5 bases at V and 4 bases at J, leaving 5 bases unmatched. This entry is derived from a study of cytomegalovirus exposure and HLA in healthy donors. PCR was performed using 60 Vbeta and 13 Jbeta primers. Repertoires were generated with immunoSEQ multiplex PCR, while TCRdb's copy carries only in-frame clones and drops some. The table lists about 83,000 clones. Points from the study as a whole: Indistinguishability led to the exclusion of some V segments, TRBV6-2 and TRBV6-3 included. Most subjects had HLA-A and HLA-B alleles reportedly predicted accurately by TCR beta sequences.

The chain combines TRBV6-5 with TRBJ1-5; 7 nucleotides line up with TRBD1. The receptor comes from a young man in good health and CMV-seropositive. Sequenced sample: PBMCs. The CDR3 DNA follows: TGTGCCAGCAGTACAGGGGTGCGGAATCAGCCCCAGCATTTT. Translated: CASSTGVRNQPQHF.